This T cell receptor (beta chain) stems from a study of PD-L1 blockade in urothelial cancer. At the level of the study: Blood gave a median about 150,000 T cells.

Time point described: peripheral blood 6 weeks after treatment start. Patients were living with locally advanced or metastatic urothelial carcinoma. Pretreatment and on-treatment blood mononuclear cell samples were taken, totaling between 1 and 8 time points per patient. Points from the study as a whole: By 3 weeks, tumor-associated blood clones had expanded more in durable-benefit patients.

Worth noting for this clone: Its matching antigen is unknown.

TCRdb's copy holds only in-frame clones and misses some; the assay was immunoSEQ multiplex PCR. The sample includes approximately 91,000 clones, approximately 87% seen only once; the top ten take roughly 8%. V lost 3 bases to trimming and J lost 8 bases; unmatched junction nucleotides: 9. The germline V gene encodes CDR1 SGHTA and CDR2 FQGTGA. CDR3 length equals 15 residues. The receptor was isolated from a man in his sixties or seventies with urothelial cancer. J is TRBJ2-1 and V is TRBV7-3; 8 nucleotides match TRBD1. This specimen consisted of PBMCs, obtained around atezolizumab (anti-PD-L1) treatment. In DNA, the CDR3 is TGTGCCAGCAGCTTGAGGCCAGGGGGCCGGTATGAGCAGTTCTTC. Its protein is CASSLRPGGRYEQFF.